The clone carrying this T cell receptor beta chain was seen a handful of times. The sample is drawn from a study of draining lymph node invasion in breast cancer. The length of the CDR3 is 13 residues. Trimming removed 4 bases at V and 7 bases at J, with 14 bases between. The germline V gene has CDR1 SGHRS and CDR2 YFSETQ. Cells sorted as CD4+ CD45RA- CD25high were taken as memory regulatory T cells. TCRdb independently ran MiXCR on the bulk RNA-seq reads; one entry per CDR3 protein. The sample shows approximately 1,200 distinct CDR3 sequences, about three fifths of them seen only once. The sample comprised sorted memory Tregs from a lymph node. This receptor was obtained from a female donor with luminal breast cancer. The rearrangement uses TRBV5-1 and TRBJ1-2, with D uncertain. CDR3 DNA sequence: TGCGCCAGCAGCCCTGGGCAGGAAAGTGGCTACACCTTC. Its translation: CASSPGQESGYTF.